The source of this TCR beta chain is a study of blood T cell repertoires in COVID-19. Study at large: The origin of the acute and convalescent COVID-19 samples was the United States, Italy and Spain.

Germline V gives CDR1 SGHKS, CDR2 YYEKEE (reference sequence). There are 14 residues in the CDR3. V was shortened by 1 base and J by 0 bases, with 8 bases between the two germline ends. Residents of about two dozen US areas, aged about 18 to 95 years, made up the participants. Each participant's cohort was designated according to participant-reported clinical history. Using immunoSEQ multiplex PCR, the repertoire was profiled, and TCRdb retains in-frame clones only, with some absent. The sample holds around 470,000 clones, about 90% seen once. V is TRBV5-5 and J is TRBJ2-7; a possible D gene is TRBD2 (5 bases). This receptor was taken from a man aged 18 to 29 who had recovered from COVID-19. Sequenced input: PBMCs or T cells enriched from blood (not recorded which). CDR3 region: CASSLRTVSYEQYF. CDR3 nucleotide sequence: TGTGCCAGCAGCTTGAGGACTGTCTCCTACGAGCAGTACTTC.